The rows below give T cell receptor beta chains drawn from one sample of a study of shared clonotypes between healthy human individuals. Data came from immunoSEQ multiplex PCR; TCRdb stores just in-frame clones and leaves some out. The table has fewer than 1 million clones, about 97% seen once; the top ten hold 0.2% to 0.25%. Sequencing was done on a sample of naive CD8+ T cells sorted from blood. The receptors were gathered from a man in his thirties or forties in good health. CDR3s include the opening cysteine and the closing phenylalanine or tryptophan. The D gene is left open where the match is weak. Part of the rows lack a size; the others show once, few, many or a class for expanded clones.

d_gene	v_gene	len	j_gene	abundance	CDR3nt	CDR3aa
.	TRBV19	14	TRBJ1-1	.	TGTGCCAGTAGTATTCGTCACCTGAACACTGAAGCTTTCTTT	CASSIRHLNTEAFF
.	TRBV29-1	14	TRBJ1-1	.	TGCAGCGTTGAAGAAGGACGGGGGAACACTGAAGCTTTCTTT	CSVEEGRGNTEAFF
.	TRBV19	13	TRBJ1-5	.	TGTGCCAGTAGTTGGGGTTCCAATCAGCCCCAGCATTTT	CASSWGSNQPQHF
TRBD1	TRBV7-2	14	TRBJ2-7	.	TGTGCCAGCAGCAACTGGGACAGCTCCTACGAGCAGTACTTC	CASSNWDSSYEQYF
TRBD2	TRBV18	15	TRBJ2-5	.	TGTGCCAGCTCATTGTCGAGCGGGAAATTGGAGACCCAGTACTTC	CASSLSSGKLETQYF
.	TRBV7-9	12	TRBJ2-7	.	TGTGCCAGCAGTCCCGGTCGTGGCGAGCAGTACTTC	CASSPGRGEQYF
.	TRBV5-1	14	TRBJ2-5	once	TGCGCCAGCAGCTTGGTCCAGAACCAAGAGACCCAGTACTTC	CASSLVQNQETQYF
.	TRBV7-3	14	TRBJ2-7	.	TGTGCCAGCAGCTTAGGCGGCGGAACAAGCGAGCAGTACTTC	CASSLGGGTSEQYF
.	TRBV20-1	11	TRBJ2-7	.	TGCAGTGCTAGAGATTCCCACGAGCAGTACTTC	CSARDSHEQYF
.	TRBV29-1	17	TRBJ2-1	few	TGCAGCGTTGAAGGCCGTGCCCAGGGGAGCTCCTACAATGAGCAGTTCTTC	CSVEGRAQGSSYNEQFF
.	TRBV28	12	TRBJ2-7	.	TGTGCCAGCCGTAAAAAAGGGGGGGAGCAGTACTTC	CASRKKGGEQYF
.	TRBV29-1	11	TRBJ2-7	few	TGCAGCGTTGAAAGGGCCTACGAGCAGTACTTC	CSVERAYEQYF
.	TRBV27	13	TRBJ1-1	once	TGTGCCAGCAGTTTATCCGGGAGCACTGAAGCTTTCTTT	CASSLSGSTEAFF
TRBD2	TRBV7-9	16	TRBJ2-3	.	TGTGCCAGCAGCTTAAGGACTAGCGGGAGCACAGATACGCAGTATTTT	CASSLRTSGSTDTQYF
.	TRBV11-2	18	TRBJ2-1	.	TGTGCCAGCAGCCCCGAAGGGCGGGGACATATCTCCTACAATGAGCAGTTCTTC	CASSPEGRGHISYNEQFF
.	TRBV5-1	12	TRBJ2-7	.	TGCGCCAGCAGCTTGGGAGGGGACGAGCAGTACTTC	CASSLGGDEQYF
.	TRBV15	14	TRBJ1-3	.	TGTGCCACCAGCAGAGAAGGTTCGGGAAACACCATATATTTT	CATSREGSGNTIYF
.	TRBV27	12	TRBJ2-7	.	TGTGCCAGCAGTTACCCGAGCGGCGAGCAGTACTTC	CASSYPSGEQYF
.	TRBV7-9	15	TRBJ2-5	.	TGTGCCAGCAGCCGAGATACAGTCGCTGGGGAGACCCAGTACTTC	CASSRDTVAGETQYF
.	TRBV13	15	TRBJ2-7	.	TGTGCCAGCAGCCCTCGGCGGGACCCAACCTACGAGCAGTACTTC	CASSPRRDPTYEQYF
.	TRBV4-3	14	TRBJ1-5	.	TGCGCCAGCAGCCAAGTTGCGGGGGCTCAGCCCCAGCATTTT	CASSQVAGAQPQHF
.	TRBV5-1	15	TRBJ1-1	.	TGCGCCAGCAGCCCATGGGACACCTCGAACACTGAAGCTTTCTTT	CASSPWDTSNTEAFF